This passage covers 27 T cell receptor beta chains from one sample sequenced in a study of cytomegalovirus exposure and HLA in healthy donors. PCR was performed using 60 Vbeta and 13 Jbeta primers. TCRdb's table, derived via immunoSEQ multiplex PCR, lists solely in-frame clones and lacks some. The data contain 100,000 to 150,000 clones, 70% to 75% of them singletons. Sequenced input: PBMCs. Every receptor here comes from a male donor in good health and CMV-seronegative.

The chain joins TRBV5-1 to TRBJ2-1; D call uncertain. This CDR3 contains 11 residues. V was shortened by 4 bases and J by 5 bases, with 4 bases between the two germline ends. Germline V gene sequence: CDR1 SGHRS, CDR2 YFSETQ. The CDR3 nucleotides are TGCGCCAGCAGCCTAAACAATGAGCAGTTCTTC. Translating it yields CASSLNNEQFF.

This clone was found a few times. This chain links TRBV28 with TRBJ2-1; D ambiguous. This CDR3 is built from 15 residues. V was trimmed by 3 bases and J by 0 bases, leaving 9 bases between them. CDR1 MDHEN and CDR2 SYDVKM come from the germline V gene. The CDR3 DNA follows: TGTGCCAGCAGTTTTGAGCTACGCTCCTACAATGAGCAGTTCTTC. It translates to CASSFELRSYNEQFF. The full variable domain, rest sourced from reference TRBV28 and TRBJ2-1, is DVKVTQSSRYLVKRTGEKVFLECVQDMDHENMFWYRQDPGLGLRLIYFSYDVKMKEKGDIPEGYSVSREKKERFSLILESASTNQTSMYLCASSFELRSYNEQFFGPGTRLTVL.

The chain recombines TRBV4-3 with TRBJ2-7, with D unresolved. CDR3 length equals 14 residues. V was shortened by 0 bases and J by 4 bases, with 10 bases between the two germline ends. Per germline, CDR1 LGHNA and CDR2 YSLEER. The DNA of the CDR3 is TGCGCCAGCAGCCAAGAGAGAGGTAGATACGAGCAGTACTTC. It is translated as CASSQERGRYEQYF.

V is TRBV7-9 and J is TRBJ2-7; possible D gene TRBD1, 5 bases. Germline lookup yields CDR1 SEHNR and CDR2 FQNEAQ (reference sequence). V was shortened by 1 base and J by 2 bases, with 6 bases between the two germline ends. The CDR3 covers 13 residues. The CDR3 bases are TGTGCCAGCAGCTTAGAGGGGACCTACGAGCAGTACTTC. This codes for CASSLEGTYEQYF.

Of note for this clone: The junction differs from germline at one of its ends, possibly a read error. The CDR3: CASSRRTGIYNGQFF. The CDR3 nucleotides read TGTGCCAGCAGTCGCCGGACAGGGATCTACAATGGGCAGTTCTTC. The rearrangement joins TRBV6-5 to TRBJ2-1; 8 bases agree with TRBD1. CDR1 MNHEY and CDR2 SVGAGI come from the germline V gene. The CDR3 spans 15 residues.

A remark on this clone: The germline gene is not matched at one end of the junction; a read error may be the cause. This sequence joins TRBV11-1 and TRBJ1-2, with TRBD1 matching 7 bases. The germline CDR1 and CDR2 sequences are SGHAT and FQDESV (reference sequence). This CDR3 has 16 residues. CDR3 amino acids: CASSSNWDSQGYGYTF. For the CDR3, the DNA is TGTGCCAGTAGCTCCAACTGGGACAGTCAGGGATATGGCTACACCTTC.

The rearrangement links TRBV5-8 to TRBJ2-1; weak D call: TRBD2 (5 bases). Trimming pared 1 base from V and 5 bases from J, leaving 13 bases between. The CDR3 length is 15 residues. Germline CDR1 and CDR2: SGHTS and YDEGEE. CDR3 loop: CASSLILAKDNEQFF. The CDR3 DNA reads TGTGCCAGCAGCTTGATCCTAGCTAAGGACAATGAGCAGTTCTTC.

The CDR3 DNA reads TGTGCCAGCAGCCAAGTACGGGGCCAGACTAGCGGGAGCCACGAGCAGTACTTC. Protein sequence: CASSQVRGQTSGSHEQYF. This chain connects TRBV7-3 to TRBJ2-7; 12 bases match TRBD2. Germline CDR1 SGHTA, CDR2 FQGTGA. V gave up 5 bases and J gave up 5 bases; unmatched junction bases: 16. The CDR3 length is 18 residues.

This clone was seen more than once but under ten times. CDR3 DNA sequence: TGTGCCAGCAGCTGGGAGGACTACGAGCAGTACTTC. It yields the protein CASSWEDYEQYF. The chain recombines TRBV7-2 with TRBJ2-7; maybe TRBD2 (6 bases). This CDR3 contains 12 residues. Germline V gene lookup returns CDR1 SGHTA and CDR2 FQGNSA. V shed 4 bases and J shed 3 bases, with 7 bases lying between them.

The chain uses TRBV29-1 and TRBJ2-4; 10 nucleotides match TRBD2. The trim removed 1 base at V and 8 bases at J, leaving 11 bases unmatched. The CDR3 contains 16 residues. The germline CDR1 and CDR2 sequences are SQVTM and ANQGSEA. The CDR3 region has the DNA TGCAGCGTTGAAGTAGGTCTAGCGGGAGTGGACGACATTCAGTACTTC. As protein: CSVEVGLAGVDDIQYF. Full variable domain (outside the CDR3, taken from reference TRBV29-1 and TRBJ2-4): SAVISQKPSRDICQRGTSLTIQCQVDSQVTMMFWYRQQPGQSLTLIATANQGSEATYESGFVIDKFPISRPNLTFSTLTVSNMSPEDSSIYLCSVEVGLAGVDDIQYFGAGTRLSVL.

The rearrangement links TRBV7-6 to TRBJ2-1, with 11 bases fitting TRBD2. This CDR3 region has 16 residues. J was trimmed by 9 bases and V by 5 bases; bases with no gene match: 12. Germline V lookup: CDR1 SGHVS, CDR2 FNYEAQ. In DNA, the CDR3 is TGTGCCAGCAGCCCCTATAGCGGGGGGGCCCGGGGTGAGCAGTTCTTC. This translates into CASSPYSGGARGEQFF.

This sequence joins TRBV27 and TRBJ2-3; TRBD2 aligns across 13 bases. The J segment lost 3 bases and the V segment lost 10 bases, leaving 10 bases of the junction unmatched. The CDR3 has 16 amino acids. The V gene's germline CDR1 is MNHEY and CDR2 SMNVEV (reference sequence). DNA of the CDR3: TGTGCCACCCAACTAGCGGGAGGGTGGGGGACAGATACGCAGTATTTT. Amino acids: CATQLAGGWGTDTQYF.

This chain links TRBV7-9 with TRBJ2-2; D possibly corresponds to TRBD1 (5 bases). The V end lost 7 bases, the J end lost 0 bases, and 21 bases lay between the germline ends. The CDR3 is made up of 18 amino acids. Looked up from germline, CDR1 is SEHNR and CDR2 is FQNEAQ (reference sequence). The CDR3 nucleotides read TGTGCCAGCATCCCTTTATCGCGGCAGGGCCCGAACACCGGGGAGCTGTTTTTT. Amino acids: CASIPLSRQGPNTGELFF.

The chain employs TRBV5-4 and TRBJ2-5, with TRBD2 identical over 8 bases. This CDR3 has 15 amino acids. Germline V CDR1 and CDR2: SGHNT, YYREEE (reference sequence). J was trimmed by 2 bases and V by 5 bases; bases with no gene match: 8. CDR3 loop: CASSQIGGDQETQYF. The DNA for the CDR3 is TGTGCCAGCAGTCAGATCGGGGGGGATCAAGAGACCCAGTACTTC.

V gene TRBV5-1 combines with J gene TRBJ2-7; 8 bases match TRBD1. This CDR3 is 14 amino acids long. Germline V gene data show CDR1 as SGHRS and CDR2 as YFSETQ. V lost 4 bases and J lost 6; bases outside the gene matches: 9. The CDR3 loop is CASSLGQGMGEQYF. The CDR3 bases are TGCGCCAGCAGCCTCGGACAGGGAATGGGCGAGCAGTACTTC. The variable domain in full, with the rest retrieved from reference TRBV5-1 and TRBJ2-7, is KAGVTQTPRYLIKTRGQQVTLSCSPISGHRSVSWYQQTPGQGLQFLFEYFSETQRNKGNFPGRFSGRQFSNSRSEMNVSTLELGDSALYLCASSLGQGMGEQYFGPGTRLTVT.

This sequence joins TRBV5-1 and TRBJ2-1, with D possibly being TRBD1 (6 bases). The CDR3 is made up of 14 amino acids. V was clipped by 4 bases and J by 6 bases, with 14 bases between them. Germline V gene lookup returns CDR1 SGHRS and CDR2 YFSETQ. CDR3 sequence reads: CASSGRTVSNEQFF. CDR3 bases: TGCGCCAGCAGCGGGCGGACAGTTAGCAATGAGCAGTTCTTC.

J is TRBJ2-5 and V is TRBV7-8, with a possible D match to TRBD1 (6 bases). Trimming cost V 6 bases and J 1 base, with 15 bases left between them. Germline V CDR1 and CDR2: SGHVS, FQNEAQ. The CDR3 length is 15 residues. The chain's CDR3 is CASRPTRTVQETQYF. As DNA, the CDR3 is TGTGCCAGCAGGCCTACTCGGACAGTCCAAGAGACCCAGTACTTC.

Here the CDR3 reads CASGRSDSSYEQYF. Written as DNA, the CDR3 is TGTGCCTCTGGTCGGAGCGACAGTTCCTACGAGCAGTACTTC. The V and J genes are TRBV9 and TRBJ2-7; a possible D gene is TRBD1 (5 bases). The CDR3 spans 14 residues. Deletions cut 10 bases from V and 1 base from J, with 18 bases between. Germline CDR1 and CDR2: SGDLS and YYNGEE.

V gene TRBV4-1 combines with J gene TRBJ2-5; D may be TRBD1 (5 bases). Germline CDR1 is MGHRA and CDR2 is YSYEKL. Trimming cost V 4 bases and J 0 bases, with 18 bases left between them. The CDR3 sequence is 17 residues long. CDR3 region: CASSPKDRGQYQETQYF. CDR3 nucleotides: TGCGCCAGCAGCCCTAAGGATAGGGGTCAGTACCAAGAGACCCAGTACTTC.

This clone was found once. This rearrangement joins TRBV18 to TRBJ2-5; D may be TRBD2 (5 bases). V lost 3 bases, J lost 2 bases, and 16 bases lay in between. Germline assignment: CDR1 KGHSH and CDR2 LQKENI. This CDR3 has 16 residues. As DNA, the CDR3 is TGTGCCAGCTCACCGTCCGGACTCTTGGTACAAGAGACCCAGTACTTC. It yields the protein CASSPSGLLVQETQYF. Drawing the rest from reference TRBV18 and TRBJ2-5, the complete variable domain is NAGVMQNPRHLVRRRGQEARLRCSPMKGHSHVYWYRQLPEEGLKFMVYLQKENIIDESGMPKERFSAEFPKEGPSILRIQQVVRGDSAAYFCASSPSGLLVQETQYFGPGTRLLVL.

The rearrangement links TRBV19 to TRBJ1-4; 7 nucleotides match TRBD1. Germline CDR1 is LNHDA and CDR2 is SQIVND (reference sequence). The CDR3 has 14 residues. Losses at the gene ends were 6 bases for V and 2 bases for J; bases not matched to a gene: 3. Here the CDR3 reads CASSWTGTNEKLFF. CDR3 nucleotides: TGTGCCAGTAGCTGGACAGGCACTAATGAAAAACTGTTTTTT.

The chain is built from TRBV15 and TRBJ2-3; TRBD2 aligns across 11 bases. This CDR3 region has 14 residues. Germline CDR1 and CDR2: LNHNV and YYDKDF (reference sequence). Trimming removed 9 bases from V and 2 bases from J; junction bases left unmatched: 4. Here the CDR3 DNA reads TGTGCCACGGCTAGCGGGAGGCTCACAGATACGCAGTATTTT. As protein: CATASGRLTDTQYF. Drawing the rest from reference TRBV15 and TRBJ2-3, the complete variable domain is DAMVIQNPRYQVTQFGKPVTLSCSQTLNHNVMYWYQQKSSQAPKLLFHYYDKDFNNEADTPDNFQSRRPNTSFCFLDIRSPGLGDTAMYLCATASGRLTDTQYFGPGTRLTVL.

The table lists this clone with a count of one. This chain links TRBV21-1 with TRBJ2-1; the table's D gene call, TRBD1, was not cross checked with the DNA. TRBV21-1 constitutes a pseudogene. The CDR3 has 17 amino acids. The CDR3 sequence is CASSNRQGRSSYNEQFF. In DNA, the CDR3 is TGTGCCAGCAGCAATCGACAGGGGCGTAGCTCCTACAATGAGCAGTTCTTC.

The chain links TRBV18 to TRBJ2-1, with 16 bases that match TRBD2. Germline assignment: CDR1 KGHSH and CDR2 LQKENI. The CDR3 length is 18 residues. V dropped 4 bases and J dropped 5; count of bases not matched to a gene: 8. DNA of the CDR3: TGTGCCAGCTCACGTCCGGGACTAGCGGGAGGGCTAAACAATGAGCAGTTCTTC. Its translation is CASSRPGLAGGLNNEQFF.

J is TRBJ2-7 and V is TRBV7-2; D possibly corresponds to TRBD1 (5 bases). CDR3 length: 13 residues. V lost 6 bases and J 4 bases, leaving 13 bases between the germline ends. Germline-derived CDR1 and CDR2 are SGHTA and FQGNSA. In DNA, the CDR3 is TGTGCCAGCAGGCCCACTGGGGCATACGAGCAGTACTTC. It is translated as CASRPTGAYEQYF. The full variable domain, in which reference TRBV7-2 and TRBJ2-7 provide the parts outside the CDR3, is GAGVSQSPSNKVTEKGKDVELRCDPISGHTALYWYRQSLGQGLEFLIYFQGNSAPDKSGLPSDRFSAERTGGSVSTLTIQRTQQEDSAVYLCASRPTGAYEQYFGPGTRLTVT.

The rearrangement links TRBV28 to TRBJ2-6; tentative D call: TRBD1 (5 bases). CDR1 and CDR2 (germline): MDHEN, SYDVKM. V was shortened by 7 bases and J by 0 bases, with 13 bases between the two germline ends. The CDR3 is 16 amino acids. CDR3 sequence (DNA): TGTGCCAGCAACCCTACAGGTACCTCTGGGGCCAACGTCCTGACTTTC. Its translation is CASNPTGTSGANVLTF.

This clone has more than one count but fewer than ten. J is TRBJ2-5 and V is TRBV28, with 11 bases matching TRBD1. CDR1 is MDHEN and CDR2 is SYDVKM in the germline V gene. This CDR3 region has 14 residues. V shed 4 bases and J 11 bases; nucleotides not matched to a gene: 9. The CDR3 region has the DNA TGTGCCAGCAGTTGGGGACAGGGGGTGAGGGAGCAGTACTTC. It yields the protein CASSWGQGVREQYF.